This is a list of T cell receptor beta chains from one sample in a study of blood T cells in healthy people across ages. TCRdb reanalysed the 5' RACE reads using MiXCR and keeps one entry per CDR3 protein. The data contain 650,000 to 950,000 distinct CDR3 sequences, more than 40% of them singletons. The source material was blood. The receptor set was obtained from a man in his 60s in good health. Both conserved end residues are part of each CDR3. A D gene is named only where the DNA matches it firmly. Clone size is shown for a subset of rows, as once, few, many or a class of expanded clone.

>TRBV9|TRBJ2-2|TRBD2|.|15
CASSVAGGPTGELFF
TGTGCCAGCAGCGTGGCGGGGGGGCCCACCGGGGAGCTGTTTTTT
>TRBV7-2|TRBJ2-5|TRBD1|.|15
CASSRRTGSPETQYF
TGTGCCAGCAGCCGGCGGACAGGGAGTCCAGAGACCCAGTACTTC
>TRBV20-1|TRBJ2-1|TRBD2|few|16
CSARFGLAGGGNEQFF
TGCAGTGCTAGATTCGGACTAGCGGGGGGTGGTAATGAGCAGTTCTTC
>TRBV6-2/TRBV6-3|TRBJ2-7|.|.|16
CASSKFQGGRTYGQYF
TGTGCCAGCAGTAAGTTCCAAGGAGGGCGGACCTACGGGCAGTACTTC
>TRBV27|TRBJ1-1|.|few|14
CATDRDGRFTEAFF
TGTGCCACCGACAGAGACGGCCGATTCACTGAAGCTTTCTTT
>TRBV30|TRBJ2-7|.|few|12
CAGSGDTYEQYF
TGTGCCGGGAGTGGGGACACCTACGAGCAGTACTTC
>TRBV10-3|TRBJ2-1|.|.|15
CAIRDTRSSYNEQFF
TGTGCCATCAGGGACACCCGGAGCTCCTACAATGAGCAGTTCTTC
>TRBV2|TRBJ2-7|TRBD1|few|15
CASRPDRGFTYEQYF
TGTGCCAGCAGACCCGACAGGGGGTTTACCTACGAGCAGTACTTC
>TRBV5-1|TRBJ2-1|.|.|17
CASSLPNLALTHNEQFF
TGCGCCAGCAGCTTACCAAATCTAGCGCTTACCCACAATGAGCAGTTCTTC
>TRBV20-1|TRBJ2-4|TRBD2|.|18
CSARVASGGGLAKNIQYF
TGCAGTGCTAGAGTGGCTAGCGGGGGGGGACTAGCCAAAAACATTCAGTACTTC
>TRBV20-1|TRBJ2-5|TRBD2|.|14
CSAGLAGVGETQYF
TGCAGTGCTGGACTAGCGGGGGTAGGAGAGACCCAGTACTTC
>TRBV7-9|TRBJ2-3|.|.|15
CASSLALPSTDTQYF
TGTGCCAGCAGCTTAGCGCTTCCCAGCACAGATACGCAGTATTTT
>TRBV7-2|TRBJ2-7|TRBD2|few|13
CASSPELAGGLYF
TGTGCCAGCAGCCCTGAACTAGCGGGGGGTCTGTACTTC
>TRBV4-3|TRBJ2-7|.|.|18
CASRQVGRANGVGYEQYF
TGCGCCAGCAGACAAGTCGGAAGGGCAAACGGAGTGGGCTACGAGCAGTACTTC
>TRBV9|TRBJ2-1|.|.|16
CAGSVSGGYSYNEQFF
TGTGCCGGCAGCGTATCTGGGGGCTACTCCTACAATGAGCAGTTCTTC
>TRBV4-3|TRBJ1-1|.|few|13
CASSQDRDAEAFF
TGCGCCAGCAGCCAAGATCGGGATGCTGAAGCTTTCTTT
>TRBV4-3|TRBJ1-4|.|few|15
CASSERGLANEKLFF
TGCGCCAGCAGCGAACGGGGACTCGCTAATGAAAAACTGTTTTTT
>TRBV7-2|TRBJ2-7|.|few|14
CASSFSGDTYEQYF
TGTGCCAGCAGCTTTTCAGGGGATACCTACGAGCAGTACTTC
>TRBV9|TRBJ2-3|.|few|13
CASSVEGTDTQYF
TGTGCCAGCAGCGTTGAGGGGACAGATACGCAGTATTTT
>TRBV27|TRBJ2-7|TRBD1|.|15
CASSRPGTGGYEQYF
TGTGCCAGCAGTCGCCCGGGGACAGGGGGCTACGAGCAGTACTTC
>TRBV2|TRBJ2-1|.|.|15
CASSVGRVSYNEQFF
TGTGCCAGCAGTGTTGGTAGAGTTTCCTACAATGAGCAGTTCTTC
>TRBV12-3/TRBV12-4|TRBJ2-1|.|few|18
CASSRDQLTLSSYNEQFF
TGTGCCAGCAGTCGGGACCAACTCACTCTTAGCTCCTACAATGAGCAGTTCTTC
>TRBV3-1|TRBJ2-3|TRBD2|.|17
CASSPRPGTSVRDTQYF
TGTGCCAGCAGCCCCCGCCCCGGGACTAGCGTTAGAGATACGCAGTATTTT
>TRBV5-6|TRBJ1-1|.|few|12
CASSRQDPEAFF
TGTGCCAGCAGCCGGCAGGATCCTGAAGCTTTCTTT